A single sample gave rise to the 5 T cell receptor beta chains below, sequenced in a study of human T cells and chemical hapten exposure. TCRdb reanalysed the RACE reads using MiXCR and keeps one entry per CDR3 protein. Among around 380,000 distinct CDR3 sequences listed, more than 4.5% were seen once. Regarding time point: patch test 1, 2 weeks after DPC sensitization. Treatment indicated: therapeutic diphenylcyclopropenone sensitization with weekly scalp DPC. The sequenced sample was whole blood, obtained in connection with sensitization to the hapten diphenylcyclopropenone (DPC). The origin of the receptors is a woman between 50 and 59 years old with alopecia areata. Some clones in this sample may be carry-over from other donors' samples.

This clonotype was seen a handful of times. This sequence joins TRBV4-1 and TRBJ2-7, with 9 bases identical to TRBD1. The germline V gene encodes CDR1 MGHRA and CDR2 YSYEKL. The CDR3 loop spans 15 amino acids. V shed 0 bases and J 6 bases; nucleotides not matched to a gene: 6. CDR3 sequence (DNA): TGCGCCAGCAGCCAAGATGGGACAGGGATCGGCGAGCAGTACTTC. Its translation: CASSQDGTGIGEQYF.

This clonotype turned up a few times. The chain combines TRBV20-1 with TRBJ1-2; 8 bases are a match to TRBD1. Germline-derived CDR1 and CDR2 are DFQATT and SNEGSKA (reference sequence). The CDR3 runs 19 residues. J lost 6 bases, V lost 3 bases, and 24 bases had no gene match. As DNA, the CDR3 is TGCAGTGCTAGGGCAATGTCCGGGACAGGTCCTCGTAGTCGGGATGGCTACACCTTC. It is translated as CSARAMSGTGPRSRDGYTF.

At least ten counts were recorded for this clonotype. The chain links TRBV7-9 to TRBJ1-1, with 10 bases that match TRBD1. CDR1 is SEHNR, CDR2 FQNEAQ, per germline (reference sequence). V trimming: 3 bases; J trimming: 6 bases; junction bases outside the gene matches: 4. The CDR3 is 14 residues long. The CDR3 bases are TGTGCCAGCAGCTTCGGACAGGGGGGCGCTGAAGCTTTCTTT. As protein: CASSFGQGGAEAFF.

Only a few counts were recorded for this clonotype. The rearrangement uses TRBV6-2 or TRBV6-3 and TRBJ2-1, with 13 positions matching TRBD2. J was trimmed by 8 bases and V by 0 bases; bases with no gene match: 4. The CDR3 consists of 16 residues. Germline V gives CDR1 MNHEY, CDR2 SVGEGT. The CDR3 is CASSYSTSGRRYEQFF. The CDR3 DNA reads as TGTGCCAGCAGTTACTCGACTAGCGGGAGGAGGTATGAGCAGTTCTTC.

There are a few counts of this clonotype. V gene TRBV5-1 combines with J gene TRBJ1-4, with 10 nucleotides matching TRBD1. J gave up 7 bases and V 0 bases, and 3 bases lay outside the gene matches. CDR3 length: 15 residues. Per germline, CDR1 SGHRS and CDR2 YFSETQ. The CDR3 is CASSLAGTGAEKLFF. The CDR3 coding sequence is TGCGCCAGCAGCTTGGCCGGGACAGGGGCTGAAAAACTGTTTTTT. Based on the CDR3 plus reference TRBV5-1 and TRBJ1-4, the full variable domain is KAGVTQTPRYLIKTRGQQVTLSCSPISGHRSVSWYQQTPGQGLQFLFEYFSETQRNKGNFPGRFSGRQFSNSRSEMNVSTLELGDSALYLCASSLAGTGAEKLFFGSGTQLSVL.